The 8 T cell receptor beta chains given below trace back to one sample, sequenced in a study of glioma-infiltrating T cells after dendritic cell vaccination. Libraries were prepared by immunoSEQ multiplex PCR; TCRdb keeps only in-frame clonotypes and omits some of them. This sample has fewer than 110,000 clones; roughly 80% occur once, and the top ten carry approximately 12%. The sequencing here drew on blood, taken before dendritic cell vaccination. The receptors originated from a human donor with glioblastoma.

The gene calls are TRBV7-2 and TRBJ2-1; a possible D gene is TRBD1 (6 bases). The CDR3 has 13 residues. Germline CDR1 and CDR2: SGHTA and FQGNSA. V lost 5 bases to trimming and J lost 15 bases, with 20 bases between them. The CDR3 reads CASSLIHRADSFF. The CDR3 DNA follows: TGTGCCAGCAGCCTCATCCACAGGGCTGATTCGTTCTTC.

This rearrangement joins TRBV5-1 to TRBJ2-2; 10 bases are shared with TRBD1. Germline V gives CDR1 SGHRS, CDR2 YFSETQ. The CDR3 runs to 17 residues. V shed 0 bases and J 2 bases; nucleotides not matched to a gene: 4. The DNA for the CDR3 is TGCGCCAGCAGCTTGGCGACAGGGGGCATTAACACCGGGGAGCTGTTTTTT. Translating it yields CASSLATGGINTGELFF.

The chain uses TRBV5-1 and TRBJ2-5; D remains unclear. Germline V gene sequence: CDR1 SGHRS, CDR2 YFSETQ. This CDR3 has 14 amino acids. Deletions cut 0 bases from V and 1 base from J, with 7 bases between. The CDR3 sequence: CASSLVSSQETQYF. CDR3 in DNA: TGCGCCAGCAGCTTGGTTTCTAGCCAAGAGACCCAGTACTTC.

In regard to this clone: Other DNA sequences in this sample translate to the same CDR3. The chain links TRBV27 to TRBJ2-7, with D uncertain. The CDR3 totals 15 residues. Germline V gene sequence: CDR1 MNHEY, CDR2 SMNVEV (reference sequence). Deletions cut 0 bases from V and 3 bases from J, with 12 bases between. The CDR3 reads CASSLSLQADYEQYF. DNA of the CDR3: TGTGCCAGCAGTTTATCCCTCCAGGCAGACTACGAGCAGTACTTC.

The rearrangement uses TRBV23-1 and TRBJ2-7, with 9 bases that match TRBD2. TRBV23-1 falls under the ORF class, with uncertain function. CDR3 size: 17 residues. V trimming: 2 bases; J trimming: 5 bases; junction bases outside the gene matches: 13. In nucleotides, the CDR3 is TGCGCCAGCAGTCAAGAAGCTGGCACGAGCGGGGGGAACGAGCAGTACTTC. Protein: CASSQEAGTSGGNEQYF.

V usage is TRBV10-3 and J usage is TRBJ1-1; the D is unclear. Germline CDR1 and CDR2: ENHRY and SYGVKD. The CDR3 is made up of 13 amino acids. V lost 6 bases to trimming and J lost 7 bases, with 15 bases between them. CDR3 DNA sequence: TGTGCCATCAGCCCCCCTCCGCCCAGTGAAGCTTTCTTT. It codes for CAISPPPPSEAFF.

The chain combines TRBV6-6 with TRBJ1-3; 7 nucleotides align to TRBD1. After removal of 5 bases from V and 3 bases from J, the junction contained 7 bases not matched to a gene. The CDR3 loop spans 15 amino acids. CDR1 and CDR2 (germline): MNHNY, SVGAGI (reference sequence). The CDR3 loop reads CASSGGQAGGNTIYF. CDR3 DNA sequence: TGTGCCAGCAGTGGCGGACAGGCAGGTGGAAACACCATATATTTT.

V usage is TRBV4-1 and J usage is TRBJ2-7; possibly TRBD1 for D (7 bases). Per germline, CDR1 MGHRA and CDR2 YSYEKL. Trimming removed 0 bases from V and 0 bases from J, with 12 bases in between. The CDR3 loop spans 16 amino acids. The chain's CDR3 is CASSQDPGGSSYEQYF. CDR3 nucleotide sequence: TGCGCCAGCAGCCAAGACCCAGGGGGGAGCTCCTACGAGCAGTACTTC.